Shown below are 4 T cell receptor beta chains from a single sample sequenced in a study of control samples from healthy donors and cancer patients. Sequencing used immunoSEQ multiplex PCR; TCRdb keeps in-frame clones, though not all of them. The sample carries about 24,000 clones, about 83% recorded once. Sequenced sample: PBMCs. The receptors were sampled from a man in his fifties or sixties with head and neck cancer.

This chain links TRBV5-5 with TRBJ2-7, with a possible D match to TRBD1 (6 bases). Looked up from germline, CDR1 is SGHKS and CDR2 is YYEKEE (reference sequence). Trimming shortened V by 4 bases and J by 0 bases, and 17 bases separated the two germline ends. The CDR3 loop spans 16 amino acids. CDR3 protein: CASSLDLTGSSYEQYF. The CDR3 coding sequence is TGTGCCAGCAGCCTAGACCTAACAGGGTCCTCCTACGAGCAGTACTTC.

The CDR3 loop is CSVTGQATNYGYTF. The CDR3, as DNA: TGCAGCGTGACGGGACAGGCAACTAACTATGGCTACACCTTC. The chain combines TRBV29-1 with TRBJ1-2, with TRBD1 identical over 8 bases. V shed 6 bases, J shed 0 bases, and the junction held 6 bases outside the gene matches. The CDR3 length is 14 residues. The germline V gene has CDR1 SQVTM and CDR2 ANQGSEA. The variable domain in full, with the rest retrieved from reference TRBV29-1 and TRBJ1-2, is SAVISQKPSRDICQRGTSLTIQCQVDSQVTMMFWYRQQPGQSLTLIATANQGSEATYESGFVIDKFPISRPNLTFSTLTVSNMSPEDSSIYLCSVTGQATNYGYTFGSGTRLTVV.

The chain has TRBV6-5 and TRBJ2-6; the D is unclear. The V end lost 8 bases, the J end lost 4 bases, and 9 bases lay between the germline ends. This CDR3 contains 13 residues. Germline CDR1 is MNHEY and CDR2 is SVGAGI. The CDR3, as DNA: TGTGCCAGCTGGTGGAGCGGGGCCAACGTCCTGACTTTC. Translated: CASWWSGANVLTF.

Details on this clone: At one end the junction does not follow the germline gene, possibly because of a read error. Distinct nucleotide sequences in the sample also encode this CDR3. V is TRBV27 and J is TRBJ2-1; no firm D call. Germline lookup yields CDR1 MNHEY and CDR2 SMNVEV (reference sequence). The CDR3 is 18 amino acids. The CDR3 protein is CASSTGPSGHSGWNEQFF. The CDR3 DNA follows: TGTGCCAGCAGTACGGGTCCATCCGGGCACAGTGGGTGGAATGAACAGTTCTTC.